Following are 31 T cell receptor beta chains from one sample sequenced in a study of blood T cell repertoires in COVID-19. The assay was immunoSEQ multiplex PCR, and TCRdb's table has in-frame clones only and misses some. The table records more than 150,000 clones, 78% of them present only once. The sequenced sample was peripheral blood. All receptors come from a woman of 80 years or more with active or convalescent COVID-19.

CDR3: CASSEVWGPSNNSPLHF. CDR3 in DNA: TGTGCCAGCAGTGAAGTATGGGGGCCAAGCAATAATTCACCCCTCCACTTT. The chain links TRBV6-1 to TRBJ1-6; a weak D match, TRBD1 (6 bases). This CDR3 comprises 17 residues. V gave up 1 base and J gave up 5 bases, with 15 bases separating them. Germline-derived CDR1 and CDR2 are MNHNS and SASEGT.

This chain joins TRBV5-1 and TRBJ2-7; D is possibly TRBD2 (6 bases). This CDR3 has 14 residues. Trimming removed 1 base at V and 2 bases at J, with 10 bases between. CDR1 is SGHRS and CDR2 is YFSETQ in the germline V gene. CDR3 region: CASSLSRDPYEQYF. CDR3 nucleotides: TGCGCCAGCAGCTTGTCGCGGGACCCCTACGAGCAGTACTTC.

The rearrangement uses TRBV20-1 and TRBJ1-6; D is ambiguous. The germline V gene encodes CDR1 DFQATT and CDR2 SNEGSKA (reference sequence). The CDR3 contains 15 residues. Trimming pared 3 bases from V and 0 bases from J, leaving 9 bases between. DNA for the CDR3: TGCAGTGCTAGTGAACAAAGCTCCTATAATTCACCCCTCCACTTT. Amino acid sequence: CSASEQSSYNSPLHF.

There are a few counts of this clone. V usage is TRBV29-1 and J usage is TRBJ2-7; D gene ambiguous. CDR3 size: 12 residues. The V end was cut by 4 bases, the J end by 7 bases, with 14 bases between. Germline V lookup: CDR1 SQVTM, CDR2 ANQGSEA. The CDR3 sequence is CSVAVQQQEQYF. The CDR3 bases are TGCAGCGTTGCTGTCCAACAGCAGGAGCAGTACTTC.

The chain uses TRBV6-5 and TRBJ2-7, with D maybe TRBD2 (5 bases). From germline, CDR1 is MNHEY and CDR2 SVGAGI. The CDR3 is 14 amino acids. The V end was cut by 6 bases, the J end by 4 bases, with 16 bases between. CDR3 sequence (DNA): TGTGCCAGCAGCCGCGTCGGGGTAGTATACGAGCAGTACTTC. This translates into CASSRVGVVYEQYF.

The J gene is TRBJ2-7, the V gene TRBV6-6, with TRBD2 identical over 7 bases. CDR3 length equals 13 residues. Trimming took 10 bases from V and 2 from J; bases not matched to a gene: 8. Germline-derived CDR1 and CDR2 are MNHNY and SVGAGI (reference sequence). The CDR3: CATRRDYAYEQYF. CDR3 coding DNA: TGTGCCACCCGACGGGACTATGCCTACGAGCAGTACTTC.

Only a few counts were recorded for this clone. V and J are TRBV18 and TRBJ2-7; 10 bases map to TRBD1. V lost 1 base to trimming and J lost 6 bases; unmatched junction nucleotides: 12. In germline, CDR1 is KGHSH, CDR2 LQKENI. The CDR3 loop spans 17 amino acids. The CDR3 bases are TGTGCCAGCTCACCACGATTACTGACAGGGGGCCTGGGCGAGCAGTACTTC. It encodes CASSPRLLTGGLGEQYF.

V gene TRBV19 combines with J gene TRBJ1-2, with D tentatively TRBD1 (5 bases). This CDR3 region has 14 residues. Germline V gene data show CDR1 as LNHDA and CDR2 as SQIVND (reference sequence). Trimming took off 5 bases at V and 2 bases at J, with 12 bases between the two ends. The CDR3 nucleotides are TGTGCCAGTAGTGTCGACAGCAGCAACTATGGCTACACCTTC. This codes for CASSVDSSNYGYTF.

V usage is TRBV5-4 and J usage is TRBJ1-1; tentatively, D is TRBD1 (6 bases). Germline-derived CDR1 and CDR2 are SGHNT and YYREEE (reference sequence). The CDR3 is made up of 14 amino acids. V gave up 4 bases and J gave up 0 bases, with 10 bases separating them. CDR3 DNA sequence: TGTGCCAGCAGCGGCAGGGGTATGAACACTGAAGCTTTCTTT. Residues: CASSGRGMNTEAFF.

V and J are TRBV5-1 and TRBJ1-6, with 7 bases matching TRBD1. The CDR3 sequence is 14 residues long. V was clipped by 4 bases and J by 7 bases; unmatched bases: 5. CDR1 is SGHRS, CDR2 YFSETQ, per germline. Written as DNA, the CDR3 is TGCGCCAGCAGCCCCGGGACAGAGAATTCACCCCTCCACTTT. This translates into CASSPGTENSPLHF.

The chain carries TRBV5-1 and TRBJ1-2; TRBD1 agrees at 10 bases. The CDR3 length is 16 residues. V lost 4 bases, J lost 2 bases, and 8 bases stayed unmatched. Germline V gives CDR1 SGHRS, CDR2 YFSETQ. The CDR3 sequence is CASSLSSGQGNYGYTF. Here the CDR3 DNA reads TGCGCCAGCAGCCTGTCCTCGGGACAGGGGAACTATGGCTACACCTTC. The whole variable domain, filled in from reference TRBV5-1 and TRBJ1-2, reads KAGVTQTPRYLIKTRGQQVTLSCSPISGHRSVSWYQQTPGQGLQFLFEYFSETQRNKGNFPGRFSGRQFSNSRSEMNVSTLELGDSALYLCASSLSSGQGNYGYTFGSGTRLTVV.

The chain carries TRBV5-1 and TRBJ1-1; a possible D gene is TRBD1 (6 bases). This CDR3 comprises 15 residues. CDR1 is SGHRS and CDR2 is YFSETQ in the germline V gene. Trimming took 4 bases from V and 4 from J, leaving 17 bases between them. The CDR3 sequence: CASSPQQGGSTEAFF. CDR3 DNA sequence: TGCGCCAGCAGCCCCCAACAGGGAGGGAGCACTGAAGCTTTCTTT.

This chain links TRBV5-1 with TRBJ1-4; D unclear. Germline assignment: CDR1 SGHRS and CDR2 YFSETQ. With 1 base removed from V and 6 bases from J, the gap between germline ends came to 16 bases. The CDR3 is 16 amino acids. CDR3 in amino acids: CASSLTPGREYEKLFF. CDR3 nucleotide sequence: TGCGCCAGCAGCTTGACCCCGGGCCGGGAATATGAAAAACTGTTTTTT.

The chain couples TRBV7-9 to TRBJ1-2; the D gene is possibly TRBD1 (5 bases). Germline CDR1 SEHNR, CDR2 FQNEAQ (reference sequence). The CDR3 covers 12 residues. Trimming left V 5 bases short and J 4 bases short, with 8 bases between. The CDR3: CASSPGGYGYTF. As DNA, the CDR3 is TGTGCCAGCAGCCCCGGGGGCTATGGCTACACCTTC.

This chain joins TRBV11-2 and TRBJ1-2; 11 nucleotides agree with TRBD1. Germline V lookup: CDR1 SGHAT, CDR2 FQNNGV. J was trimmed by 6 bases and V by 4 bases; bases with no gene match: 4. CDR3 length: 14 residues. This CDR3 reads CASSSDRGLDGYTF. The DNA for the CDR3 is TGTGCCAGCAGCTCGGACAGGGGGCTGGATGGCTACACCTTC. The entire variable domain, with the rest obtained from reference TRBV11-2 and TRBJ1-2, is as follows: EAGVAQSPRYKIIEKRQSVAFWCNPISGHATLYWYQQILGQGPKLLIQFQNNGVVDDSQLPKDRFSAERLKGVDSTLKIQPAKLEDSAVYLCASSSDRGLDGYTFGSGTRLTVV.

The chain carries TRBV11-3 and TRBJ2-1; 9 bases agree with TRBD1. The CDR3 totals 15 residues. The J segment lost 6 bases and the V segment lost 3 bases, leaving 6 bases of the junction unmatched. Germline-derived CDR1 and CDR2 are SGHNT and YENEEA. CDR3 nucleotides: TGTGCCAGCAGCTTTGACAGGGGGGATTTCAATGAGCAGTTCTTC. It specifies CASSFDRGDFNEQFF. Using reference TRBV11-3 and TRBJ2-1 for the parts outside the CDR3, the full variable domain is EAGVVQSPRYKIIEKKQPVAFWCNPISGHNTLYWYLQNLGQGPELLIRYENEEAVDDSQLPKDRFSAERLKGVDSTLKIQPAELGDSAVYLCASSFDRGDFNEQFFGPGTRLTVL.

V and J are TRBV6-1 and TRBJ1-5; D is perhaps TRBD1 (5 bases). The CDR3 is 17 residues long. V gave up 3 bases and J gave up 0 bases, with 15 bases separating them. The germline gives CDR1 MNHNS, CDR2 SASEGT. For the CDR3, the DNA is TGTGCCAGCAGTGACCGGGGGATTCAATATAGCAATCAGCCCCAGCATTTT. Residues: CASSDRGIQYSNQPQHF.

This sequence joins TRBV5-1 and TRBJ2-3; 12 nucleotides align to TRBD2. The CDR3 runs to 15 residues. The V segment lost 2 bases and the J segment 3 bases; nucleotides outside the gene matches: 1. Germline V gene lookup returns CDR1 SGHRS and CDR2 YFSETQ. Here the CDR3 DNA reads TGCGCCAGCAGCTTAACTAGCGGGGGGACAGATACGCAGTATTTT. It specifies CASSLTSGGTDTQYF.

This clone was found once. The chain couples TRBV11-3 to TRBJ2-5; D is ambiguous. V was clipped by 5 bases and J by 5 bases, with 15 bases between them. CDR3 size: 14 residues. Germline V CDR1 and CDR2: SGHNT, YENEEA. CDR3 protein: CASSRGPPWETQYF. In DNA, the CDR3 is TGTGCCAGCAGCCGCGGCCCCCCTTGGGAGACCCAGTACTTC.

CDR3: CASSFTGSDEQYF. CDR3 coding DNA: TGTGCCAGCAGCTTTACAGGGTCCGACGAGCAGTACTTC. V is TRBV7-6 and J is TRBJ2-7, with D maybe TRBD1 (6 bases). Trimming stripped 3 bases from V and 5 bases from J, with 11 bases between. This CDR3 is 13 amino acids long. Looked up from germline, CDR1 is SGHVS and CDR2 is FNYEAQ.

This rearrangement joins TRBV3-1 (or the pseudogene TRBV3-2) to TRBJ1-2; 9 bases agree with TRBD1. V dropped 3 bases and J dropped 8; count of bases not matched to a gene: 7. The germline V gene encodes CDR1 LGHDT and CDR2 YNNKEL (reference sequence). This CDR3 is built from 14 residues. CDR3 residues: CASSHLDRGGGYTF. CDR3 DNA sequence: TGTGCCAGCAGCCACCTGGACAGGGGAGGAGGCTACACCTTC.

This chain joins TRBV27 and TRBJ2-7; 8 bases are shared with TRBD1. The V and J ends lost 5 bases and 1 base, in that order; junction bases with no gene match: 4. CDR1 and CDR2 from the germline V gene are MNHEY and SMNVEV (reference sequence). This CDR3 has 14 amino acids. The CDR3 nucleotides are TGTGCCAGCAGTCCCCGGACAGGGTCCTACGAGCAGTACTTC. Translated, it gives CASSPRTGSYEQYF.

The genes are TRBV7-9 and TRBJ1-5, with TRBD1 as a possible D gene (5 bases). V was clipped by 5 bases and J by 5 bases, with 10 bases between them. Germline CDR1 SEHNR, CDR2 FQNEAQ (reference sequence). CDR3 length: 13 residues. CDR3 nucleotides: TGTGCCAGCAGCAAGGAGGGGTATCAGCCCCAGCATTTT. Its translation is CASSKEGYQPQHF.

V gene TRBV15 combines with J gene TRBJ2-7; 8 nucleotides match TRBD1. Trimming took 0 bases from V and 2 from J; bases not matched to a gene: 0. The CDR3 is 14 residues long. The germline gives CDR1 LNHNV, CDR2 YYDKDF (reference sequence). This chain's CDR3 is CATSREGQAYEQYF. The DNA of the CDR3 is TGTGCCACCAGCAGAGAGGGACAGGCCTACGAGCAGTACTTC. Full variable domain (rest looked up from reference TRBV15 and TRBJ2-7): DAMVIQNPRYQVTQFGKPVTLSCSQTLNHNVMYWYQQKSSQAPKLLFHYYDKDFNNEADTPDNFQSRRPNTSFCFLDIRSPGLGDTAMYLCATSREGQAYEQYFGPGTRLTVT.

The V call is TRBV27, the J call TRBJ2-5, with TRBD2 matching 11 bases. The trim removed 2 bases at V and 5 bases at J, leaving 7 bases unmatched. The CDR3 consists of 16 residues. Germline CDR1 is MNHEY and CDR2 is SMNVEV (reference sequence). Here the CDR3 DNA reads TGTGCCAGCAGTTTAAGGGTAGCGGGGGGGCGTGAGACCCAGTACTTC. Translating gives CASSLRVAGGRETQYF.

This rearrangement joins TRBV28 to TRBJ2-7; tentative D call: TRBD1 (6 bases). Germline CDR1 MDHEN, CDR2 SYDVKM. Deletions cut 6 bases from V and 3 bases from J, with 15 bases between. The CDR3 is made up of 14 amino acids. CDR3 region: CASSPPQGIYEQYF. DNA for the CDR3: TGTGCCAGCAGCCCCCCCCAGGGGATCTACGAGCAGTACTTC.

CDR3 DNA sequence: TGTGCCAGCAGCGCGAGGGACAGCTATCAGTTCTTC. It yields the protein CASSARDSYQFF. The chain couples TRBV5-8 to TRBJ2-1, with 7 bases matching TRBD1. The CDR3 covers 12 residues. The ends lost 4 bases at V and 13 bases at J; junction bases unmatched: 8. The germline V gene encodes CDR1 SGHTS and CDR2 YDEGEE. The complete variable domain, with remaining parts taken from reference TRBV5-8 and TRBJ2-1, reads EAGVTQSPTHLIKTRGQQATLRCSPISGHTSVYWYQQALGLGLQFLLWYDEGEERNRGNFPPRFSGRQFPNYSSELNVNALELEDSALYLCASSARDSYQFFGPGTRLTVL.

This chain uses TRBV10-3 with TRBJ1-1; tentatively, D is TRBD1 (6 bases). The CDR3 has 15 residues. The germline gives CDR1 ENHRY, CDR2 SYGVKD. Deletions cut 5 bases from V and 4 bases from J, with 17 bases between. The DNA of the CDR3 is TGTGCCATCAGTACCTCGGGACACTGGAGCACTGAAGCTTTCTTT. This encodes CAISTSGHWSTEAFF.

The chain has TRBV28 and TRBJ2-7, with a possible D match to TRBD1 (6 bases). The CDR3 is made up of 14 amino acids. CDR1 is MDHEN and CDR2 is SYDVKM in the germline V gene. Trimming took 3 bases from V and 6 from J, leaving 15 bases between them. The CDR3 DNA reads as TGTGCCAGCAGTTTCCGGGGACACGGCAGCGAGCAGTACTTC. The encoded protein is CASSFRGHGSEQYF.

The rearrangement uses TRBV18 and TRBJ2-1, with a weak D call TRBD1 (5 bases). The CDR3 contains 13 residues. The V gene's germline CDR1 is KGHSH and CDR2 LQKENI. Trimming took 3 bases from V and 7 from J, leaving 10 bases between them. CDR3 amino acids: CASSPIQGNEQFF. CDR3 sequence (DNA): TGTGCCAGCTCACCCATTCAGGGTAATGAGCAGTTCTTC.

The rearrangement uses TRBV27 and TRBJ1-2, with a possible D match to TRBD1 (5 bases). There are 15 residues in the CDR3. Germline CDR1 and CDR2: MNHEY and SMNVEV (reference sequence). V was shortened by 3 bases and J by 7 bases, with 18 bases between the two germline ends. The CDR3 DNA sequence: TGTGCCAGCAGTTTCGACGCCTGGGGCGTTTTTGGCTACACCTTC. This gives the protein CASSFDAWGVFGYTF.